This section outlines one TCR beta chain sequence together with its context. Its antigen is as yet unknown. The source of the sample is a study of T cells in tuberculosis. Whole-study context: This South African cohort compared adolescents with or without latent tuberculosis against adults with active tuberculosis. Study outcomes and limitations: GMM-specific TCRs were nearer to active tuberculosis alpha repertoires, suggesting expansion.

Time point: new active TB diagnosis, blood taken before or within 7 days of starting treatment. Germline V gives CDR1 LGHNA, CDR2 YNFKEQ. This CDR3 has 16 residues. Deletions cut 0 bases from V and 4 bases from J, with 14 bases between. Assay used: immunoSEQ multiplex PCR; TCRdb lists only in-frame clones, some missing. The sample consists of some 30,000 clones, around nine tenths of them appearing once. The V gene is TRBV4-2, the J gene TRBJ2-3; D may be TRBD1 (6 bases). This sample comprised PBMCs, obtained at tuberculosis diagnosis. This receptor was identified in an adult with tuberculosis. In DNA, the CDR3 is TGTGCCAGCAGCCAAGATCGGGGACAAGGAGCAGATACGCAGTATTTT. Its translation is CASSQDRGQGADTQYF.